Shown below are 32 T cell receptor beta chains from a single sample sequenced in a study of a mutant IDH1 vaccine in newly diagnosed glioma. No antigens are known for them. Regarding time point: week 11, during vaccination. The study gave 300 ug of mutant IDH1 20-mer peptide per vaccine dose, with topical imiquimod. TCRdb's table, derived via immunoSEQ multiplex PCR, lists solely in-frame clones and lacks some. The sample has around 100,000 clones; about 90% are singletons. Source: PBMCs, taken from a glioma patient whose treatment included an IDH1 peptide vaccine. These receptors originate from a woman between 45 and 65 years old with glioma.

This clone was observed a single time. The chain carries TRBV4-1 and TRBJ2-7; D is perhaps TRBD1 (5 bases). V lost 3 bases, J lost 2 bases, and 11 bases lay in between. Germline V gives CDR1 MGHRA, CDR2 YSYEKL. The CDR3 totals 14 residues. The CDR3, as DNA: TGCGCCAGCAGCCAGGTAGGGGCGGCCTACGAGCAGTACTTC. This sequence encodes CASSQVGAAYEQYF.

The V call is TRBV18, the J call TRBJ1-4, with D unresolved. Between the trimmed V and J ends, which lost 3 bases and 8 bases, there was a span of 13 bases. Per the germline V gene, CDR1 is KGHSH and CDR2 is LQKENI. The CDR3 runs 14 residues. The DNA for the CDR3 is TGTGCCAGCTCACCGGGCGCGGAGAAGGAAAAACTGTTTTTT. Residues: CASSPGAEKEKLFF.

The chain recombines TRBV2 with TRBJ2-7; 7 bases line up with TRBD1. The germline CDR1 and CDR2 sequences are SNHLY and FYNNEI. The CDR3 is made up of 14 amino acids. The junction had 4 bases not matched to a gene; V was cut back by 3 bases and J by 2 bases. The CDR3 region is CASSDRTGPYEQYF. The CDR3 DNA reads TGTGCCAGCAGTGACCGGACAGGACCCTACGAGCAGTACTTC.

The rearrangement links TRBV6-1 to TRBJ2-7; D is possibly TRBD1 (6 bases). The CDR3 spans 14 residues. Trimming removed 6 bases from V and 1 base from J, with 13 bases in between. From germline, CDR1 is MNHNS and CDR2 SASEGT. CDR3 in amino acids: CASRKRTASYEQYF. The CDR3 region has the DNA TGTGCCAGCAGGAAAAGGACAGCTTCCTACGAGCAGTACTTC.

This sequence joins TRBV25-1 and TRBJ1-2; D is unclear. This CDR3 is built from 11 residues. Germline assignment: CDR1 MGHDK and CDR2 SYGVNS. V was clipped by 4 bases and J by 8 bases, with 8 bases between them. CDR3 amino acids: CASSGRHGYTF. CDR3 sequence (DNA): TGTGCCAGCAGTGGGAGGCACGGCTACACCTTC.

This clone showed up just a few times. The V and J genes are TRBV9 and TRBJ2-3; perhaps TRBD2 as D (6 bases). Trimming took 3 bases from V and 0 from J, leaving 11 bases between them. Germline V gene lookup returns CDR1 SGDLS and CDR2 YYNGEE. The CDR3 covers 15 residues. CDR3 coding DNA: TGTGCCAGCAGCGCGGGCCGGGGGAGCACAGATACGCAGTATTTT. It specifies CASSAGRGSTDTQYF.

The CDR3 DNA reads TGTGCCAGCAGTGAAAGGGGGAGCTCCTACAATGAGCAGTTCTTC. Residues: CASSERGSSYNEQFF. V usage is TRBV2 and J usage is TRBJ2-1; perhaps TRBD1 as D (6 bases). Deletions cut 2 bases from V and 0 bases from J, with 8 bases between. CDR3 length: 15 residues. The germline V gene has CDR1 SNHLY and CDR2 FYNNEI.

In nucleotides, the CDR3 is TGTGCCAGCAGTTATTCGGGGACGGGGGCCTACTCCGAGCAGTACTTC. Its translation: CASSYSGTGAYSEQYF. The V and J genes are TRBV6-5 and TRBJ2-7, with D possibly called TRBD1 or TRBD2 (6 bases each). The CDR3 runs to 16 residues. Germline V gene sequence: CDR1 MNHEY, CDR2 SVGAGI. V was shortened by 3 bases and J by 6 bases, with 21 bases between the two germline ends.

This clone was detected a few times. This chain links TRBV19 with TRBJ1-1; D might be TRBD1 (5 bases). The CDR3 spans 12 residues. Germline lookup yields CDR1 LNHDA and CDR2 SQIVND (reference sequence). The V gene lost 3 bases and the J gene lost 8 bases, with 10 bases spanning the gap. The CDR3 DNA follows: TGTGCCAGTAGTATTTACCCAGGGGAAGCTTTCTTT. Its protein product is CASSIYPGEAFF.

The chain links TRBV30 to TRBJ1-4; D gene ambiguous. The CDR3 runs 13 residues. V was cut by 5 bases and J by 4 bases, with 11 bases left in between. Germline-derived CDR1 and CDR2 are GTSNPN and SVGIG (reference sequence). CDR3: CAWRSRLNEKLFF. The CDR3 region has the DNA TGTGCCTGGCGGTCTAGGCTTAATGAAAAACTGTTTTTT. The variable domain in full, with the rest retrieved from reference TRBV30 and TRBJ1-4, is SQTIHQWPATLVQPVGSPLSLECTVEGTSNPNLYWYRQAAGRGLQLLFYSVGIGQISSEVPQNLSASRPQDRQFILSSKKLLLSDSGFYLCAWRSRLNEKLFFGSGTQLSVL.

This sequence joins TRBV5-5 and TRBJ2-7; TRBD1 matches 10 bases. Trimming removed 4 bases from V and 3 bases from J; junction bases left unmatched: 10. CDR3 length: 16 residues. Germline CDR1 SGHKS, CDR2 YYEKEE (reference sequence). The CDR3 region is CASSERQGAIDYEQYF. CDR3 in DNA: TGTGCCAGCAGCGAAAGACAGGGGGCGATTGACTACGAGCAGTACTTC.

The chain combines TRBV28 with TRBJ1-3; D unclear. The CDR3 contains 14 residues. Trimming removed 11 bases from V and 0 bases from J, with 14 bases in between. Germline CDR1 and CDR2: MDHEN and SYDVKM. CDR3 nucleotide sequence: TGTGCCGCACAGCAAGGTTACTCTGGAAACACCATATATTTT. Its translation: CAAQQGYSGNTIYF.

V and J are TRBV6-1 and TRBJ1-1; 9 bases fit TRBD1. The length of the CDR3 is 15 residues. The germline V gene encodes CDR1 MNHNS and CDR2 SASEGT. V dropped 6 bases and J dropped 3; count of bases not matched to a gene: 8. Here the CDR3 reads CASRRLTGGDTEAFF. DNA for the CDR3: TGTGCCAGCAGAAGACTGACAGGGGGAGACACTGAAGCTTTCTTT.

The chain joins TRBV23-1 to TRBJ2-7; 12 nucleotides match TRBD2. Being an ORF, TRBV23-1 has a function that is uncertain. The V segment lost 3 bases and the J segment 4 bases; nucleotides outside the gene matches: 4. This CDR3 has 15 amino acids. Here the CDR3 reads CASSHLAGGQYEQYF. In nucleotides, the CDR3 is TGCGCCAGCAGTCATCTAGCGGGAGGGCAGTACGAGCAGTACTTC.

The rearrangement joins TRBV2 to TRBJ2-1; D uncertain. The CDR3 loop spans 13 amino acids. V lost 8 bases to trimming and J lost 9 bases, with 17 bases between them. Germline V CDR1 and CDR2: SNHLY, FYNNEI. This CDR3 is CASLAQKNSEQFF. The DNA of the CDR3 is TGTGCCAGCCTTGCCCAGAAAAATAGTGAGCAGTTCTTC.

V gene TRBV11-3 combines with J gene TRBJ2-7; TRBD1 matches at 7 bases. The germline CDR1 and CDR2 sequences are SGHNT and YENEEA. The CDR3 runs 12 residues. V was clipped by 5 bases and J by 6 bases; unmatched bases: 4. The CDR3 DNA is TGTGCCAGCAGCCACAGACAGGGCGAGCAGTACTTC. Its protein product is CASSHRQGEQYF.

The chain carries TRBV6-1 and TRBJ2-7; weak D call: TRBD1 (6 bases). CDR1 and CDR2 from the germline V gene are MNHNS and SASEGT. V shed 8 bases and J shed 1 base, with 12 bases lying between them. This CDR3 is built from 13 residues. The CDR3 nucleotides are TGTGCCAGCGACGGGGACACATCCTACGAGCAGTACTTC. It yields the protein CASDGDTSYEQYF.

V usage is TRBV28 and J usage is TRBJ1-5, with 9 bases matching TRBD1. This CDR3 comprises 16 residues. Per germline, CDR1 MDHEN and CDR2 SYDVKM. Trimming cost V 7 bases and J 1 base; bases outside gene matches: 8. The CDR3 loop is CASNSGQGGSNQPQHF. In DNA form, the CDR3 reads TGTGCCAGCAATTCGGGACAGGGAGGGAGCAATCAGCCCCAGCATTTT.

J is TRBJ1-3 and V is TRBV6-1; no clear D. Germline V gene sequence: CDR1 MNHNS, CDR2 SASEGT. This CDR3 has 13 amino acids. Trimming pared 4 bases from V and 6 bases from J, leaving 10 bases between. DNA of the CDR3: TGTGCCAGCAGTGTAGCGTCGGCAAACACCATATATTTT. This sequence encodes CASSVASANTIYF.

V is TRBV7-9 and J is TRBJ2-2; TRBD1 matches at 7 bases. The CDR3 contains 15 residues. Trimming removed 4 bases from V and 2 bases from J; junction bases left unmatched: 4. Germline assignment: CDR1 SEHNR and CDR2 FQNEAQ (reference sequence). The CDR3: CASSSRQGNTGELFF. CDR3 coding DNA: TGTGCCAGCAGCTCCCGACAGGGAAACACCGGGGAGCTGTTTTTT. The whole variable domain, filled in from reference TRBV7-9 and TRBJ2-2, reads DTGVSQNPRHKITKRGQNVTFRCDPISEHNRLYWYRQTLGQGPEFLTYFQNEAQLEKSRLLSDRFSAERPKGSFSTLEIQRTEQGDSAMYLCASSSRQGNTGELFFGEGSRLTVL.

The CDR3 region has the DNA TGTGCCAGCGTCTTGAACACTGAAGCTTTCTTT. This codes for CASVLNTEAFF. V and J are TRBV6-1 and TRBJ1-1; D remains ambiguous. The CDR3 extends over 11 amino acids. Looked up from germline, CDR1 is MNHNS and CDR2 is SASEGT. V was trimmed by 8 bases and J by 0 bases, leaving 4 bases between them.

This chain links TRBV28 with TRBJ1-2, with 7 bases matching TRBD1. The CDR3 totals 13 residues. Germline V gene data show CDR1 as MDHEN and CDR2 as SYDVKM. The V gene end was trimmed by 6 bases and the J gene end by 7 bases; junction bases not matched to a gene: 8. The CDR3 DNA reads TGTGCCAGCAGCTCCGGACAGGTGGTTGGCTACACCTTC. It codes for CASSSGQVVGYTF.

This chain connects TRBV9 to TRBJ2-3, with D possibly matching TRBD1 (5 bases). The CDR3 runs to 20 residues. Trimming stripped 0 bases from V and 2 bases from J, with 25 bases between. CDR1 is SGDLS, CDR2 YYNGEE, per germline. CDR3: CASSVDPQGSLATTTDTQYF. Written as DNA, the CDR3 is TGTGCCAGCAGCGTAGACCCCCAGGGTAGCTTAGCCACCACCACAGATACGCAGTATTTT.

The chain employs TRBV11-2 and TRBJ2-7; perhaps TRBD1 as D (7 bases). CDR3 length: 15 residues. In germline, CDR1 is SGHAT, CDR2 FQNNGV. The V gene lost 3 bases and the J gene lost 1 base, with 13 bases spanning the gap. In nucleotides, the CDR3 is TGTGCCAGCAGCTTCGGAGGGACAGCTTCCTACGAGCAGTACTTC. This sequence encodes CASSFGGTASYEQYF.

CDR3 nucleotides: TGTGCCAGCAGTTTAGAAAGGGGAGGAAATCAGTACTTC. Its translation: CASSLERGGNQYF. The chain combines TRBV27 with TRBJ2-4, with D possibly being TRBD2 (6 bases). Germline values: CDR1 MNHEY, CDR2 SMNVEV (reference sequence). V lost 2 bases, J lost 12 bases, and 14 bases lay in between. The CDR3 runs to 13 residues.

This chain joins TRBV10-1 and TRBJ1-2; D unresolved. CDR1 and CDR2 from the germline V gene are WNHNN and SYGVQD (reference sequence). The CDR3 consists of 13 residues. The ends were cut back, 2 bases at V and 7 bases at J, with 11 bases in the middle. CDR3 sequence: CASSEGRSGGYTF. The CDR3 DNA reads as TGCGCCAGCAGTGAGGGTCGGTCGGGTGGCTACACCTTC.

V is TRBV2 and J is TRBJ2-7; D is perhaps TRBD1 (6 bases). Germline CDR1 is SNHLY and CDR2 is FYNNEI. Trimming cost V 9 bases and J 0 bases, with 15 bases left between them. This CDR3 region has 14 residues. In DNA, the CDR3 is TGTGCCAGTAGCCGGGACACCGGCTCCTACGAGCAGTACTTC. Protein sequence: CASSRDTGSYEQYF.

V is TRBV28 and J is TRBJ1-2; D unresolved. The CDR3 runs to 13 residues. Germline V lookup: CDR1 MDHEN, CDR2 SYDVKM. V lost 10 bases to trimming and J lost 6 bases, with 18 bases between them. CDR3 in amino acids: CATEKVALDGYTF. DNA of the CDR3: TGTGCCACCGAAAAAGTCGCTCTAGATGGCTACACCTTC.

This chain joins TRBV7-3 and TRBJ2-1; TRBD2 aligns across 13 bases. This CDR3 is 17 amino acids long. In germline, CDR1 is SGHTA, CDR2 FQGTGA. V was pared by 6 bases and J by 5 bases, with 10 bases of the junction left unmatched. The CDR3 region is CASRPTSGRAGDNEQFF. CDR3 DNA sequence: TGTGCCAGCAGACCTACTAGCGGGAGGGCCGGGGACAATGAGCAGTTCTTC.

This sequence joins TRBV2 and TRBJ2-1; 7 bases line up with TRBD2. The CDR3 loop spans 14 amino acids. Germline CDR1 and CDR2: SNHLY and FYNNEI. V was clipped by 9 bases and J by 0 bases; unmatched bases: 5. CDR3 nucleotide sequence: TGTGCCAGTAGCGGGCTGAGCTCCTACAATGAGCAGTTCTTC. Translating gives CASSGLSSYNEQFF.

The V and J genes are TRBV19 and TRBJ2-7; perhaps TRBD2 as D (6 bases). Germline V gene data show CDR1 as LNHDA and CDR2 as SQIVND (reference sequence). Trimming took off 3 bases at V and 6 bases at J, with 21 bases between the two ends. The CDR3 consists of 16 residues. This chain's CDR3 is CASSIIRQAGIREQYF. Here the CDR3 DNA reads TGTGCCAGTAGTATTATCCGCCAGGCGGGGATTCGCGAGCAGTACTTC.

The CDR3 is CASRETGSSYNEQFF. For the CDR3, the DNA is TGCGCCAGCAGGGAGACGGGGAGCTCCTACAATGAGCAGTTCTTC. The rearrangement uses TRBV5-1 and TRBJ2-1; D is perhaps TRBD2 (5 bases). V was cut by 5 bases and J by 0 bases, with 12 bases left in between. Looked up from germline, CDR1 is SGHRS and CDR2 is YFSETQ. The CDR3 runs to 15 residues.